This TCR beta chain was identified during a study of post-analysis software for immune sequencing data. Unique-molecular-identifier-tagged TCR beta cDNA libraries were used. T cells numbering about 0.85 to 11 million yielded cDNA molecules that totaled approximately 500,000. TCRdb reanalysed the PCR reads using MiXCR and keeps one entry per CDR3 protein. The table lists approximately 690,000 distinct CDR3 sequences, around 64% of them singletons. Only a few counts were recorded for this clonotype. Its antigen is as yet unknown. The trim removed 3 bases at V and 5 bases at J, leaving 1 base unmatched. The CDR3 spans 13 residues. Germline CDR1 SGDLS, CDR2 YYNGEE. Findings and limits, study-wide: The study found significantly lower normalized Chao1 diversity in multiple sclerosis patients than in controls. Among roughly 5 TRBV segments more frequent in patients than controls were TRBV5-6, TRBV5-1 and TRBV20-1.

The origin of this receptor is a girl aged 2 to 9 with multiple sclerosis. The sample comprised blood. J is TRBJ1-2 and V is TRBV9; TRBD1 matches 10 bases. As DNA, the CDR3 is TGTGCCAGCAGCGGGGGACAGGGGTATGGCTACACCTTC. Its translation: CASSGGQGYGYTF.